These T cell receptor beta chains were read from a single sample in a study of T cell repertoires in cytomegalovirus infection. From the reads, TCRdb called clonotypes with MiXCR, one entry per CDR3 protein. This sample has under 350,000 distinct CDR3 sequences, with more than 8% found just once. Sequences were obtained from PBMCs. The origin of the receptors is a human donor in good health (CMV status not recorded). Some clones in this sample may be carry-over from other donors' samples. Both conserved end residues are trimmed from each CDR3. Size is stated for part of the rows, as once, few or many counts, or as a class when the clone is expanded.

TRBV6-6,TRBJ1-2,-,ASSRQQTNYGYT
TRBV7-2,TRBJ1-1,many,ASSWSGGLNTEAF
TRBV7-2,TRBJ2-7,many,ASSPRLATISYEQY
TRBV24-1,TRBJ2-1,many,ATSALGLAGYNEQF
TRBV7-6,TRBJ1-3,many,ASSLAPGESGNTIY
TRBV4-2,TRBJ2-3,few,ASSYPPGLAGTDTQY
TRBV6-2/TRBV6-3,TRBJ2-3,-,ASSSPSRAGDTQY
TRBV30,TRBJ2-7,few,AWSPGLAGSREQY
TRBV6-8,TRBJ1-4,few,ASSRTGSGEKLF
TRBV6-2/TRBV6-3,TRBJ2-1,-,ASRGQGYNEQF
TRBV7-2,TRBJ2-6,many,ASSGSGPSGANVLT
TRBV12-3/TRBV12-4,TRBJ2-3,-,ASTNSGSWLDTQY
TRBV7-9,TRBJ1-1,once,ASSLVQGTYTEAF
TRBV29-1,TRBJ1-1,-,SVEPPGVTEAF
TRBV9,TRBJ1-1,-,ASSVDGDRGTEAF
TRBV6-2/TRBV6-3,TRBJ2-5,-,ASSGRGQGRETQY